This T cell receptor beta chain was found in a study of vaccination effects on CD4 cells after COVID-19. Overall study findings and caveats: By a late point after vaccination, infection- and vaccine-induced clones had shrunk markedly through clonal contraction.

This clone was observed a handful of times. Its matching antigen is unknown. Trimming took off 4 bases at V and 7 bases at J, with 8 bases between the two ends. Germline CDR1 MDHEN, CDR2 SYDVKM. The CDR3 covers 12 residues. TCRdb's table, derived via immunoSEQ multiplex PCR, lists solely in-frame clones and lacks some. The repertoire holds about 37,000 clones, approximately 72% seen once, with 3% in the top ten. Cultured cells yielded isolated CD4+ T cells after about ten days. Previously uninfected by SARS-CoV-2, the vaccine recipients also showed negative nucleocapsid antibodies. The V gene is TRBV28, the J gene TRBJ1-5, with D possibly being TRBD1 (5 bases). Here the sequenced sample was CD4+ T cells from PBMCs cultured without peptide, taken before COVID-19 vaccination. The TCR originated in a human donor who received a COVID-19 vaccine. CDR3 nucleotide sequence: TGTGCCAGCAGTTGGAGGGACCAGCCCCAGCATTTT. It translates to CASSWRDQPQHF.